This TCR beta chain was captured by sequencing in a study of blood T cell repertoires in COVID-19. Generated by immunoSEQ multiplex PCR, the TCRdb table keeps only in-frame clones and is missing some. This repertoire shows roughly 340,000 clones, roughly 86% found once; its top ten account for 5.5% to 7.5%. V was shortened by 3 bases and J by 7 bases, with 11 bases between the two germline ends. Looked up from germline, CDR1 is SGHTA and CDR2 is FQGNSA. The CDR3 is 13 residues long. This TCR was sampled from a woman in her 70s with COVID-19, enrolled during active disease. V usage is TRBV7-2 and J usage is TRBJ2-3, with TRBD2 as a possible D gene (6 bases). Sequencing was carried out using peripheral blood. The CDR3 reads CASSLDYKNTQYF. In nucleotides, the CDR3 is TGTGCCAGCAGCTTGGACTACAAAAATACGCAGTATTTT.